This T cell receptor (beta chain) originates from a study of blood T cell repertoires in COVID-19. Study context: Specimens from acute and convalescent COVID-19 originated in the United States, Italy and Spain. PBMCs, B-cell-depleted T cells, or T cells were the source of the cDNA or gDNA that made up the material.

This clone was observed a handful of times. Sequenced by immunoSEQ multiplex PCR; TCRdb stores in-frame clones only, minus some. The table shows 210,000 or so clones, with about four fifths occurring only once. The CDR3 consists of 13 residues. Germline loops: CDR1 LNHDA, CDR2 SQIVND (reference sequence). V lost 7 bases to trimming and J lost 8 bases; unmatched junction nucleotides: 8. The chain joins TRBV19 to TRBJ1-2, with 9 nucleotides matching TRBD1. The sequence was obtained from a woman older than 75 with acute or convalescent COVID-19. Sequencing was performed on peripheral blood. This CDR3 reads CASTDRGERGYTF. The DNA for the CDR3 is TGTGCCAGTACGGACAGGGGAGAAAGGGGCTACACCTTC.